This paragraph covers one T cell receptor beta chain sequence. Its antigen is unidentified. This entry belongs to a study of identical twins. Study outcomes and limitations: In cord blood, abundant beta clonotypes had fewer insertions; memory showed no trend. Zero-insertion findings could be partly confounded by invariant cells (MAIT and iNKT cells). It was cross-sectional statistical analysis, not following the same donors, that the conclusions relied on.

Germline CDR1 reads SGDLS; CDR2 reads YYNGEE. With 2 bases clipped from V and 9 bases from J, the junction kept 7 bases outside the gene matches. This CDR3 has 15 amino acids. TCRdb reanalysed the 5' RACE reads using MiXCR and keeps one entry per CDR3 protein. The sample lists some 1,700,000 distinct CDR3 sequences; 25% to 35% were seen once. This sequence was found in a newborn girl in good health. Sequencing used cord blood. J is TRBJ2-1 and V is TRBV9, with 11 bases lining up with TRBD2. The CDR3 sequence is CASSVTTSGETEQFF. CDR3 DNA sequence: TGTGCCAGCAGCGTTACGACTAGCGGGGAAACTGAGCAGTTCTTC.